The 23 T cell receptor beta chains presented below share a single source sample, sequenced in a study of OX40 agonist ivuxolimab in advanced cancers. Clones were sequenced by immunoSEQ multiplex PCR, and TCRdb holds only the in-frame ones, with some missing. The sample contains around 72,000 clones, roughly 92% of which appear only once. This specimen consisted of CD4+ or CD8+ T cells sorted from blood, obtained in a trial of the OX40 agonist ivuxolimab. These receptor sequences come from an adult with an advanced solid tumor such as melanoma, head and neck, liver or kidney cancer.

The chain links TRBV5-4 to TRBJ1-2, with 7 nucleotides matching TRBD1. With V trimmed by 2 bases and J by 2 bases, 3 bases remained unmatched. The CDR3 totals 14 residues. Germline V gene lookup returns CDR1 SGHNT and CDR2 YYREEE (reference sequence). The chain's CDR3 is CASSFRDSNYGYTF. The CDR3 DNA reads as TGTGCCAGCAGCTTCCGGGACAGCAACTATGGCTACACCTTC.

This clone was recorded once. The CDR3 protein is CASSRHQGVDTGELFF. The CDR3 nucleotides read TGTGCCAGCAGCCGCCATCAGGGTGTTGACACCGGGGAGCTGTTTTTT. This chain links TRBV7-3 with TRBJ2-2; possible D gene TRBD1, 5 bases. Trimming shortened V by 5 bases and J by 3 bases, and 16 bases separated the two germline ends. This CDR3 has 16 residues. CDR1 SGHTA and CDR2 FQGTGA come from the germline V gene.

The V call is TRBV7-6, the J call TRBJ2-5; 12 positions match TRBD2. The CDR3 is 18 amino acids. Germline CDR1 and CDR2: SGHVS and FNYEAQ. Unmatched junction bases numbered 15, after V lost 5 bases and J lost 5 bases. CDR3 DNA sequence: TGTGCCAGCAGCGCGACTAGCGGGGGACCCCCTAAGACGGAGACCCAGTACTTC. Its translation is CASSATSGGPPKTETQYF. Combining the CDR3 with reference TRBV7-6 and TRBJ2-5 gives the whole variable domain GAGVSQSPRYKVTKRGQDVALRCDPISGHVSLYWYRQALGQGPEFLTYFNYEAQQDKSGLPNDRFSAERPEGSISTLTIQRTEQRDSAMYRCASSATSGGPPKTETQYFGPGTRLLVL.

The V call is TRBV18, the J call TRBJ2-7, with TRBD1 matching 7 bases. Per the germline V gene, CDR1 is KGHSH and CDR2 is LQKENI. CDR3 length: 14 residues. The J segment lost 2 bases and the V segment lost 5 bases, leaving 6 bases of the junction unmatched. The chain's CDR3 is CASSRGTDPYEQYF. The CDR3 region has the DNA TGTGCCAGCTCAAGGGGGACAGACCCCTACGAGCAGTACTTC.

The chain employs TRBV7-3 and TRBJ2-1, with 7 nucleotides matching TRBD2. V dropped 5 bases and J dropped 4; count of bases not matched to a gene: 11. Germline V lookup: CDR1 SGHTA, CDR2 FQGTGA. The CDR3 runs 16 residues. The CDR3 bases are TGTGCCAGCAGCATACCAAGCGGGATCGGTTACAATGAGCAGTTCTTC. Its protein product is CASSIPSGIGYNEQFF.

The CDR3 region is CASSFPGQGDDYLTNEQFF. CDR3 in DNA: TGCGCCAGCAGCTTTCCGGGACAGGGGGATGACTACTTGACTAATGAGCAGTTCTTC. This chain uses TRBV5-1 with TRBJ2-1; the match to TRBD1 covers 11 bases. The germline gives CDR1 SGHRS, CDR2 YFSETQ. V was pared by 2 bases and J by 7 bases, with 17 bases of the junction left unmatched. CDR3 size: 19 residues.

V gene TRBV20-1 combines with J gene TRBJ2-7, with D uncertain. Germline V gives CDR1 DFQATT, CDR2 SNEGSKA (reference sequence). V was trimmed by 5 bases and J by 7 bases, leaving 12 bases between them. The CDR3 is 11 residues long. CDR3 sequence reads: CSALLPWEQYF. The CDR3 nucleotides read TGCAGTGCTCTACTCCCCTGGGAGCAGTACTTC.

V is TRBV6-5 and J is TRBJ1-1; possibly TRBD1 for D (5 bases). The CDR3 is 14 amino acids. Germline CDR1 and CDR2: MNHEY and SVGAGI. The V end was cut by 7 bases, the J end by 5 bases, with 17 bases between. CDR3 sequence (DNA): TGTGCCAGCACCCAAGCGGGGACTGGTACTGAAGCTTTCTTT. This codes for CASTQAGTGTEAFF.

This clone has a single count. The rearrangement links TRBV6-1 to TRBJ1-1; a weak D match, TRBD1 (5 bases). CDR1 and CDR2 from the germline V gene are MNHNS and SASEGT. V lost 6 bases and J lost 3, with 11 bases in between. This CDR3 region has 13 residues. The CDR3 region has the DNA TGTGCCAGCAGAAGGGGAGGGGACACTGAAGCTTTCTTT. Its translation is CASRRGGDTEAFF.

The rearrangement uses TRBV18 and TRBJ1-4; D gene unclear. There are 14 residues in the CDR3. With 4 bases removed from V and 6 bases from J, the gap between germline ends came to 12 bases. CDR1 KGHSH and CDR2 LQKENI come from the germline V gene. The CDR3 DNA follows: TGTGCCAGCTCACGGGAGGGAATCGATGAAAAACTGTTTTTT. This translates into CASSREGIDEKLFF. Complete variable domain (other parts from reference TRBV18 and TRBJ1-4): NAGVMQNPRHLVRRRGQEARLRCSPMKGHSHVYWYRQLPEEGLKFMVYLQKENIIDESGMPKERFSAEFPKEGPSILRIQQVVRGDSAAYFCASSREGIDEKLFFGSGTQLSVL.

The chain employs TRBV11-1 and TRBJ1-2; 10 nucleotides align to TRBD1. V lost 3 bases, J lost 8 bases, and 9 bases stayed unmatched. Germline V gives CDR1 SGHAT, CDR2 FQDESV (reference sequence). There are 15 residues in the CDR3. The CDR3 protein is CASSLGQGMSGGYTF. The CDR3 DNA reads as TGTGCCAGCAGCTTGGGACAGGGGATGTCGGGCGGCTACACCTTC.

This clone was seen a few times. The genes are TRBV10-3 and TRBJ2-7; D is ambiguous. CDR1 is ENHRY, CDR2 SYGVKD, per germline. V lost 0 bases and J lost 5, with 5 bases in between. The CDR3 extends over 12 amino acids. CDR3: CAISESTHEQYF. The CDR3 nucleotides read TGTGCCATCAGTGAGTCAACCCACGAGCAGTACTTC.

This rearrangement joins TRBV4-1 to TRBJ1-1; D call uncertain. The CDR3 sequence is 17 residues long. CDR1 is MGHRA, CDR2 YSYEKL, per germline. Trimming removed 1 base at V and 3 bases at J, with 18 bases between. CDR3 protein: CASSQGFFGSRDTEAFF. The CDR3 DNA follows: TGCGCCAGCAGCCAAGGTTTTTTCGGCAGTCGGGACACTGAAGCTTTCTTT.

This clone appeared a single time. The gene calls are TRBV4-1 and TRBJ2-5, with 11 bases identical to TRBD1. Looked up from germline, CDR1 is MGHRA and CDR2 is YSYEKL. CDR3 length equals 18 residues. The junction had 7 bases not matched to a gene; V was cut back by 0 bases and J by 1 base. In DNA form, the CDR3 reads TGCGCCAGCAGCCAAGAAAGAATGGGGACAGGGGGCCAAGAGACCCAGTACTTC. This sequence encodes CASSQERMGTGGQETQYF.

This chain links TRBV5-5 with TRBJ1-1; possible D gene TRBD1, 5 bases. This CDR3 has 13 residues. The V end lost 1 base, the J end lost 5 bases, and 9 bases lay between the germline ends. Germline assignment: CDR1 SGHKS and CDR2 YYEKEE (reference sequence). Here the CDR3 reads CASSLQGGTEAFF. For the CDR3, the DNA is TGTGCCAGCAGCTTGCAGGGAGGAACTGAAGCTTTCTTT.

This clone was picked up one time. The J gene is TRBJ2-3, the V gene TRBV19; no reliable D call. V dropped 3 bases and J dropped 3 bases, with 16 bases sitting between them. Germline-derived CDR1 and CDR2 are LNHDA and SQIVND (reference sequence). CDR3 length equals 16 residues. The DNA for the CDR3 is TGTGCCAGTAGTATGGGGATCCGATCCCCAACAGATACGCAGTATTTT. This encodes CASSMGIRSPTDTQYF. Combining the CDR3 with reference TRBV19 and TRBJ2-3 gives the whole variable domain DGGITQSPKYLFRKEGQNVTLSCEQNLNHDAMYWYRQDPGQGLRLIYYSQIVNDFQKGDIAEGYSVSREKKESFPLTVTSAQKNPTAFYLCASSMGIRSPTDTQYFGPGTRLTVL.

This chain connects TRBV5-1 to TRBJ2-5; 13 nucleotides line up with TRBD2. V trimming: 3 bases; J trimming: 5 bases; junction bases outside the gene matches: 4. The CDR3 runs 15 residues. In germline, CDR1 is SGHRS, CDR2 YFSETQ. The CDR3 loop is CASSSPLAGGETQYF. DNA for the CDR3: TGCGCCAGCAGCTCCCCACTAGCGGGAGGGGAGACCCAGTACTTC.

CDR3 coding DNA: TGTGCCAGCACCGGGCGGGCTATGAACACTGAAGCTTTCTTT. Translating gives CASTGRAMNTEAFF. The chain employs TRBV6-1 and TRBJ1-1, with D unclear. Trimming left V 7 bases short and J 0 bases short, with 12 bases between. The CDR3 contains 14 residues. CDR1 is MNHNS, CDR2 SASEGT, per germline.

This clone was counted between two and nine times. V is TRBV2 and J is TRBJ1-2; D gene ambiguous. The CDR3 has 12 residues. Germline lookup yields CDR1 SNHLY and CDR2 FYNNEI. V was shortened by 5 bases and J by 6 bases, with 10 bases between the two germline ends. This CDR3 is CASSREVHGYTF. The CDR3 DNA sequence: TGTGCCAGCAGTCGTGAGGTGCATGGCTACACCTTC.

The rearrangement joins TRBV11-2 to TRBJ2-7, with TRBD2 as a possible D gene (5 bases). Germline CDR1 SGHAT, CDR2 FQNNGV. The CDR3 runs to 14 residues. V was cut by 8 bases and J by 0 bases, with 14 bases left in between. CDR3 region: CASARGFSSYEQYF. The CDR3 nucleotides read TGTGCCAGCGCCCGGGGATTTAGCTCCTACGAGCAGTACTTC.

The chain recombines TRBV28 with TRBJ1-2; D unclear. CDR1 MDHEN and CDR2 SYDVKM come from the germline V gene. Trimming stripped 3 bases from V and 4 bases from J, with 15 bases between. The CDR3 loop spans 15 amino acids. CDR3 coding DNA: TGTGCCAGCAGTTTGGACGGAGGATTATCCTATGGCTACACCTTC. It encodes CASSLDGGLSYGYTF.

This clone is a singleton in its sample. CDR3 coding DNA: TGTGCCAGCAGACTACAGGGGGGAGGTAATCAGCCCCAGCATTTT. Its translation: CASRLQGGGNQPQHF. The chain is built from TRBV6-5 and TRBJ1-5; 8 bases are shared with TRBD1. V was pared by 6 bases and J by 4 bases, with 8 bases of the junction left unmatched. The germline V gene encodes CDR1 MNHEY and CDR2 SVGAGI. The CDR3 runs to 15 residues.

The chain recombines TRBV5-4 with TRBJ1-4; 8 bases are a match to TRBD1. J gave up 2 bases and V 5 bases, and 2 bases lay outside the gene matches. CDR1 is SGHNT, CDR2 YYREEE, per germline (reference sequence). This CDR3 has 14 residues. DNA of the CDR3: TGTGCCAGCAGGCCAGGGGGCACTAATGAAAAACTGTTTTTT. Its protein is CASRPGGTNEKLFF.